Listed below are T cell receptor beta chains from one sample, sequenced in a study of blood T cell repertoires in COVID-19. Data came from immunoSEQ multiplex PCR; TCRdb stores just in-frame clones and leaves some out. The sample lists some 170,000 clones, 81% occurring once. Sequencing was carried out using peripheral blood. These receptors all come from a man in his 60s with active or convalescent COVID-19. Both conserved end residues are part of each CDR3. A D gene is named only where the DNA matches it firmly. Not every row has a clone size; where given, it reads once, few, many or a size class.

j_call d_call clone_size v_call cdr3_nt cdr3_aa
TRBJ1-4 - - TRBV7-2 TGTGCCAGCAGCTTTACAACTAATGAAAAACTGTTTTTT CASSFTTNEKLFF
TRBJ2-5 - - TRBV27 TGTGCCAGCAGTTCTCTACTAGGGGAGACCCAGTACTTC CASSSLLGETQYF
TRBJ1-1 - few TRBV25-1 TGTGCCAGCAGCAAAGACAGGATGAACACTGAAGCTTTCTTT CASSKDRMNTEAFF
TRBJ1-2 TRBD1 - TRBV5-4 TGTGCCAGCAGCTCCGGGACAGGGGGCGGAAGTTATGGCTACACCTTC CASSSGTGGGSYGYTF
TRBJ2-2 TRBD1 - TRBV27 TGTGCCAGCAGTTTACACGGGACAGGGGACCGGGAGCTGTTTTTT CASSLHGTGDRELFF
TRBJ2-2 - - TRBV7-9 TGTGCCAGCAGCTTAGCGTATCGGGTATCGGACACCGGGGAGCTGTTTTTT CASSLAYRVSDTGELFF
TRBJ1-2 TRBD1 - TRBV19 TGTGCCAGTAGTAGATCAAACAGGGGGCTTAACTATGGCTACACCTTC CASSRSNRGLNYGYTF
TRBJ1-3 TRBD1 - TRBV2 TGTGCCAGCAGTCCAGACAGGGCTGGAAACACCATATATTTT CASSPDRAGNTIYF
TRBJ1-4 - - TRBV10-3 TGTGCCATCAGTGATAGGAGACTCGGAACTAATGAAAAACTGTTTTTT CAISDRRLGTNEKLFF
TRBJ1-1 - - TRBV27 TGTGCCAGCAGTTATGGGCGGGACACTGAAGCTTTCTTT CASSYGRDTEAFF
TRBJ1-2 TRBD1 - TRBV29-1 TGCAGCGCCTTGACGGGACAGGCTCTAGTTGGCTACACCTTC CSALTGQALVGYTF
TRBJ1-6 TRBD1 - TRBV6-5 TGTGCCAGCAGTTACAGACAGGGGTATAATTCACCCCTCCACTTT CASSYRQGYNSPLHF
TRBJ2-3 - few TRBV6-5 TGTGCCAGCAGGGCCGGAGCAGATACGCAGTATTTT CASRAGADTQYF
TRBJ2-7 - once TRBV6-1 TGTGCCAGCGGGCCAGGCACATTGGTCTACGAGCAGTACTTC CASGPGTLVYEQYF
TRBJ2-2 TRBD1 - TRBV5-6 TGTGCCAGCAGCCTGGGACAGCTGACCGGGGAGCTGTTTTTT CASSLGQLTGELFF
TRBJ2-1 TRBD1 few TRBV29-1 TGCAGCGTTGGGGGACAGGGGGTTGATGAGCAGTTCTTC CSVGGQGVDEQFF
TRBJ2-5 - - TRBV28 TGTGCCAGCAGTTGGGTGAGGAACCAGTACTTC CASSWVRNQYF
TRBJ1-4 - - TRBV5-5 TGTGCCAGCAGCTTGGTCGGGACTGATGAAAAACTGTTTTTT CASSLVGTDEKLFF
TRBJ2-3 TRBD1 - TRBV24-1 TGTGCCACCGGCCTGACCGGGACAGGGAACACAGATACGCAGTATTTT CATGLTGTGNTDTQYF
TRBJ1-4 - - TRBV9 TGTGCCAGCAGCCCGGGGGACGTTAATGAAAAACTGTTTTTT CASSPGDVNEKLFF
TRBJ1-2 - - TRBV19 TGTGCCAGTAGTGTTTCCGAAGGGGATTTGGGAGGCTACACCTTC CASSVSEGDLGGYTF
TRBJ1-4 - - TRBV4-1 TGCGCCAGCAGCCAGGAGGGTCTGCTTAATGAAAAACTGTTTTTT CASSQEGLLNEKLFF
TRBJ2-1 TRBD2 - TRBV4-1 TGCGCCAGCAGCCAAGATCCGGCGGGAGGTTATAATGAGCAGTTCTTC CASSQDPAGGYNEQFF
TRBJ1-3 TRBD1 - TRBV6-6 TGTGCCAGCAGTCGTACTCTACAGGGGGCGTTAGGAAACACCATATATTTT CASSRTLQGALGNTIYF
TRBJ2-7 TRBD1 - TRBV28 TGTGCCAGCATCCTCGGGACAGTCGATTCCTACGAGCAGTACTTC CASILGTVDSYEQYF
TRBJ2-1 TRBD1 - TRBV11-2 TGTGCCAGCAGCCGGGGACAGGGGAGAAAGGAGCAGTTCTTC CASSRGQGRKEQFF
TRBJ1-5 - once TRBV6-1 TGTGCCAGCAGTGAAGCACTTAGCAATCAGCCCCAGCATTTT CASSEALSNQPQHF
TRBJ2-5 - - TRBV6-5 TGTGCCAGCAAAAGTACAGGGTCCCAGTACTTC CASKSTGSQYF
TRBJ2-7 - many TRBV29-1 TGCAGCATCTCCTCCGCCGGGATTCTAGGATCCGAGCAGTACTTC CSISSAGILGSEQYF
TRBJ2-5 TRBD2 - TRBV5-1 TGCGCCAGCAGCTTGGGAGCGGGGAAAGAGACCCAGTACTTC CASSLGAGKETQYF
TRBJ2-1 - - TRBV2 TGTGCCAGCAGTCTAAGGACAAGTATGAATGAGCAGTTCTTC CASSLRTSMNEQFF
TRBJ1-6 - - TRBV5-1 TGCGCCAGCACCCGGGGGGATGGTAATTCACCCCTCCACTTT CASTRGDGNSPLHF
TRBJ1-5 - - TRBV5-1 TGCGCCAGCAGCCCGAGACAGGCCTATAGCAATCAGCCCCAGCATTTT CASSPRQAYSNQPQHF
TRBJ1-4 - - TRBV27 TGTGCCAGCAGTTTGAGACAGCTTAATGAAAAACTGTTTTTT CASSLRQLNEKLFF
TRBJ2-1 TRBD2 - TRBV29-1 TGCAGCGTCGGGACTAGCGGGAATGAGCAGTTCTTC CSVGTSGNEQFF
TRBJ1-5 - - TRBV19 TGTGCCAGTACCCAGGTCTATAGCAATCAGCCCCAGCATTTT CASTQVYSNQPQHF
TRBJ1-1 TRBD1 - TRBV29-1 TGCAGCGTTACCGGGACAGGGCACACTGAAGCTTTCTTT CSVTGTGHTEAFF
TRBJ2-4 - - TRBV6-2/TRBV6-3 TGTGCCAGCAGTTCCCCTGGGGACATTCGACAAAACATTCAGTACTTC CASSSPGDIRQNIQYF
TRBJ1-1 - few TRBV11-2 TGTGCCAGCAGCCTCGACAGGAACACTGAAGCTTTCTTT CASSLDRNTEAFF
TRBJ1-4 - - TRBV20-1 TGCAGTGCTAGTACGGGGAATCGGGCTAATGAAAAACTGTTTTTT CSASTGNRANEKLFF